Included here is one T cell receptor (beta chain) sequence, with context. Germline values: CDR1 MNHEY, CDR2 SVGEGT. The CDR3 runs 16 residues. Trimming removed 5 bases from V and 0 bases from J, with 14 bases in between. Clones were sequenced by immunoSEQ multiplex PCR, and TCRdb holds only the in-frame ones, with some missing. The table includes approximately 47,000 clones, about nine tenths detected once. The sample belongs to a study of blood T cell repertoires in COVID-19. As for the study in general: Acute and convalescent COVID-19 specimens originated in the United States, Italy and Spain. Sources were T cells, B-cell-depleted T cells, or PBMCs; the material itself was cDNA or gDNA.

This TCR came from a man aged 65 to 85 with active COVID-19. The chain uses TRBV6-2 or TRBV6-3 and TRBJ1-5; no clear D. The sample taken for sequencing was peripheral blood. CDR3: CASSVLTSRSNQPQHF. The DNA for the CDR3 is TGTGCCAGCAGTGTCCTGACATCCCGTAGCAATCAGCCCCAGCATTTT.